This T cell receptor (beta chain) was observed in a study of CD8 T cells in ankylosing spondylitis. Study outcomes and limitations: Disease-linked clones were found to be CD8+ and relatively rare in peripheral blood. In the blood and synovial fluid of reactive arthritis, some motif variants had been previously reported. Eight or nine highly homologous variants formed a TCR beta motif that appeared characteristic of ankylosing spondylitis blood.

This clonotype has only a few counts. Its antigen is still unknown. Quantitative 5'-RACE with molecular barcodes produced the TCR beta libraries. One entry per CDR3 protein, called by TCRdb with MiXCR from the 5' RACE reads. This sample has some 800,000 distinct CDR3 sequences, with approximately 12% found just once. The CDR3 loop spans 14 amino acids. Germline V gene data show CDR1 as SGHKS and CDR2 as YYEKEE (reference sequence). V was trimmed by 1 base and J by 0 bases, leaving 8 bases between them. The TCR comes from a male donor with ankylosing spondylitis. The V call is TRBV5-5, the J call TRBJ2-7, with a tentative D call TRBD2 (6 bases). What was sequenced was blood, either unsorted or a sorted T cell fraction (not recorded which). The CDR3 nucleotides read TGTGCCAGCAGCTTGTTACTAGCCTCCTACGAGCAGTACTTC. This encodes CASSLLLASYEQYF.